This T cell receptor beta chain derives from a study of blood T cells in healthy people across ages. The V end lost 1 base, the J end lost 1 base, and 13 bases lay between the germline ends. This CDR3 is built from 16 residues. CDR1 LGHDT and CDR2 YNNKEL come from the germline V gene (reference sequence). PCR was performed a second time for roughly 7 to 11 cycles using a sample-barcoded 5' primer and a J-beta primer mix. TCRdb re-derived calls from the 5' RACE reads in MiXCR, one entry per CDR3 protein. In the table there are about 690,000 distinct CDR3 sequences, 40% to 50% of which are singletons. This clonotype was sampled from a man older than 75 in good health. The sample comprised blood. The chain is built from TRBV3-1 and TRBJ1-1, with D unresolved. The CDR3 region has the DNA TGTGCCAGCAGCCAAGTTGGCCTCAACGAGAACACTGAAGCTTTCTTT. It translates to CASSQVGLNENTEAFF.